The sequence of this T cell receptor beta chain was determined in a study of cytomegalovirus exposure and HLA in healthy donors. Study-level points and caveats: The authors confirmed in vitro that a few CMV-associated chains were specific for CMV antigens.

The PCR ran on 60 Vbeta and 13 Jbeta primers. Produced via immunoSEQ multiplex PCR; TCRdb's table is partial and in-frame only. The table records fewer than 250,000 clones, 70% to 80% of them present only once. On this clone: No antigen is known for it.

The CDR3 covers 15 residues. J lost 1 base, V lost 9 bases, and 11 bases had no gene match. The germline V gene has CDR1 ENHRY and CDR2 SYGVKD. Sequencing was performed on PBMCs. The chain is built from TRBV10-3 and TRBJ2-5; 7 bases map to TRBD1. The receptor's source is a girl aged 2 to 10 in good health and CMV-seronegative. The CDR3 protein is CAISQGRERQETQYF. The CDR3 DNA reads TGTGCCATTTCACAGGGGCGAGAACGCCAAGAGACCCAGTACTTC.